Detailed here is one T cell receptor (beta chain). Its antigen target is currently unknown. No much larger clone exists at a distance of one base, and base qualities are not known. TCRdb names Illumina HiSeq 1500 as the instrument used. TCRdb reprocessed the public reads (quality trimming at Q25 with fastp, clone calling with MiXCR) and kept in-frame beta chains. Rows merge per CDR3 protein into single entries with the most common DNA and genes. This sample lists almost 300,000 distinct CDR3 sequences; 9.6% were detected once. Of the sample, approximately 2.4% falls within the top ten clones. These data belong to a study of T cell repertoires in cytomegalovirus infection (dated by TCRdb to about 2019). Describing the broader study: Donor HLA type was relevant to the analysis, because carriage of CMV infection together with the matching HLA type was indicated by public TCR beta signatures.

The germline V gene supplies CDR1 KGHSH and CDR2 LQKENI. The CDR3 runs 15 residues from the cysteine to the phenylalanine. The CDR3 DNA has 45 bases and is translated from base 1. The trim is 2 bases for V and 0 bases for J, with a gap of 10 bases between the germline ends. The full study reports these points: Carriers of CMV infection plus the relevant HLA type were discriminated by the cumulative frequency of public TCR beta family members in the study cohort and in an independent roughly 400-donor cohort. The ex vivo response was dominated by HLA-C-restricted CMV-specific TCR beta clonotypes, which also provided the single most frequent clonotype in two of eight donors.

The sequence derives from a human donor in good health (CMV status not recorded). Some clones in this sample may be carry-over from other donors' samples. The chain is encoded by TRBV18 joined to TRBJ1-1; a tentative D match to TRBD1 spans 5 bases. The sequenced sample was PBMCs. The DNA sequence is as follows: TGTGCCAGCTCACCAACCGGGACCTTGAACACTGAAGCTTTCTTT. Translated, this is CASSPTGTLNTEAFF.